Here is one TCR beta chain with its context. Antigen unknown. The CDR3 covers 14 residues. V shed 3 bases and J 2 bases; nucleotides not matched to a gene: 3. The germline V gene has CDR1 SGHAT and CDR2 FQNNGV. The protocol was immunoSEQ multiplex PCR, while the TCRdb copy is restricted to in-frame clones and leaves out a portion. The sample holds over 100,000 clones; about 93% are singletons and the top ten take roughly 1%. This record comes from a study of OX40 agonist ivuxolimab in advanced cancers. Whole-study results and caveats: The investigators did not determine what antigen specificity the expanded peripheral T cells had.

At cycle 4 day 1, cycle 7 day 1, and baseline, blood was sampled. The material sequenced was CD4+ or CD8+ T cells sorted from blood, taken in a trial of the OX40 agonist ivuxolimab. The TCR originated in an adult with an advanced solid tumor such as melanoma, head and neck, liver or kidney cancer. The chain employs TRBV11-2 and TRBJ1-1, with 7 bases identical to TRBD1. CDR3: CASSFRQGNTEAFF. In DNA form, the CDR3 reads TGTGCCAGCAGCTTTCGACAGGGCAACACTGAAGCTTTCTTT.